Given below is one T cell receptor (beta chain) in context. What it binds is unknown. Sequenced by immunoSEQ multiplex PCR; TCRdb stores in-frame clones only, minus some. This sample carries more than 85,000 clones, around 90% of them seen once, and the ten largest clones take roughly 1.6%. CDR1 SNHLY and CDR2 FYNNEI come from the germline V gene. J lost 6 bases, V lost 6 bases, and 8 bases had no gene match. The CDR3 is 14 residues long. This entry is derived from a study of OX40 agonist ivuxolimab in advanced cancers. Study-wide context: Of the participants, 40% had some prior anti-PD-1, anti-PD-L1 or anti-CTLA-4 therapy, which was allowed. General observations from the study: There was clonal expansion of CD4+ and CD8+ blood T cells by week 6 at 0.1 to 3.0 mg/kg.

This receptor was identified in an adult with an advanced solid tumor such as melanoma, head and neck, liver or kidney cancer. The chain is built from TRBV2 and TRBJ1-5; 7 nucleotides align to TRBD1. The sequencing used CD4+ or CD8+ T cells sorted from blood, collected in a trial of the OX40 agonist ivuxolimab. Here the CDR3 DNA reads TGTGCCAGCAGAGACAGGGTAGGAGGTCAGCCCCAGCATTTT. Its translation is CASRDRVGGQPQHF.